These 18 T cell receptor beta chains share one sample of origin, sequenced in a study of blood T cell repertoires in COVID-19 (dated by TCRdb to 2018 to 2021). Libraries were prepared through the immunoSEQ multiplex PCR assay. TCRdb mirrors the immuneACCESS table, restricted to in-frame sequences. Some clones are absent from its copies; in checked studies, under half trace to an unresolved V gene, and the reason for the others is unknown. In all, the sample holds over 150,000 clones, and over 75% of those were seen once. The ten largest clones represent approximately 0.6% of the sample. The sample was peripheral blood. The source of these receptors is a man in his sixties with COVID-19, enrolled during active disease.

The chain carries TRBV2 and TRBJ1-2, with 11 nucleotides matching TRBD1. V lost 7 bases, J lost 8 bases, and 15 bases stayed unmatched. From germline, CDR1 is SNHLY and CDR2 FYNNEI. The CDR3 is made up of 16 amino acids. The CDR3 nucleotides are TGTGCCAGCAACATTAAGCCGGGACAGGGGGTCCGGGGCTACACCTTC. Translated: CASNIKPGQGVRGYTF.

As for this clone: The sample has other DNA sequences that encode this CDR3 too. In DNA, the CDR3 is TGTGCCAGCAGCGTAGCGGGGGGGCGTAACACAGATACGCAGTATTTT. Its protein is CASSVAGGRNTDTQYF. The chain carries TRBV9 and TRBJ2-3, with 8 bases aligning to TRBD2. V was pared by 0 bases and J by 2 bases, with 5 bases of the junction left unmatched. Germline CDR1 reads SGDLS; CDR2 reads YYNGEE. The CDR3 sequence is 16 residues long.

The CDR3 nucleotides read TGTGCCAGCAGTTTATCCCGGGTCCCCTACGAGCAGTACTTC. This gives the protein CASSLSRVPYEQYF. The chain employs TRBV27 and TRBJ2-7; D unclear. CDR1 is MNHEY, CDR2 SMNVEV, per germline (reference sequence). Trimming took off 0 bases at V and 2 bases at J, with 8 bases between the two ends. There are 14 residues in the CDR3.

This clone showed up just a few times. V and J are TRBV11-2 and TRBJ1-2; 7 bases are a match to TRBD1. In germline, CDR1 is SGHAT, CDR2 FQNNGV. After removal of 4 bases from V and 8 bases from J, the junction contained 10 bases not matched to a gene. CDR3 size: 14 residues. This chain's CDR3 is CASSSQGSRSGYTF. For the CDR3, the DNA is TGTGCCAGCAGCTCACAGGGGAGTAGGTCGGGCTACACCTTC.

The chain couples TRBV5-1 to TRBJ1-3; 7 bases fit TRBD1. The ends lost 4 bases at V and 7 bases at J; junction bases unmatched: 8. The CDR3 loop spans 14 amino acids. The germline CDR1 and CDR2 sequences are SGHRS and YFSETQ. The CDR3 bases are TGCGCCAGCAGCCTTAGGACAGGAGGGAACACCATATATTTT. This translates into CASSLRTGGNTIYF. Supplemented by reference TRBV5-1 and TRBJ1-3, the full variable domain reads KAGVTQTPRYLIKTRGQQVTLSCSPISGHRSVSWYQQTPGQGLQFLFEYFSETQRNKGNFPGRFSGRQFSNSRSEMNVSTLELGDSALYLCASSLRTGGNTIYFGEGSWLTVV.

The rearrangement uses TRBV6-2 or TRBV6-3 and TRBJ1-1, with D tentatively TRBD1 (6 bases). There are 19 residues in the CDR3. Trimming took off 5 bases at V and 0 bases at J, with 25 bases between the two ends. Germline-derived CDR1 and CDR2 are MNHEY and SVGEGT. The CDR3 nucleotides are TGTGCCAGCAGTACAACCACCAGGGGCAGGGGAAGTTTGAACACTGAAGCTTTCTTT. Its protein is CASSTTTRGRGSLNTEAFF.

The chain combines TRBV18 with TRBJ1-6; no clear D. Trimming removed 6 bases at V and 9 bases at J, with 15 bases between. The CDR3 runs 14 residues. Germline V CDR1 and CDR2: KGHSH, LQKENI. The CDR3 region is CASSSDRGLSPLHF. CDR3 coding DNA: TGTGCCAGCTCCTCGGACCGAGGACTTTCACCCCTCCACTTT.

This clone was observed a single time. V and J are TRBV4-2 and TRBJ2-1, with D hard to call. This CDR3 spans 16 amino acids. With 0 bases removed from V and 0 bases from J, the gap between germline ends came to 9 bases. Germline-derived CDR1 and CDR2 are LGHNA and YNFKEQ. CDR3 in DNA: TGTGCCAGCAGCCAAGATTTAGTCGGCTCCTACAATGAGCAGTTCTTC. This translates into CASSQDLVGSYNEQFF.

The chain has TRBV20-1 and TRBJ1-1; D may be TRBD1 (5 bases). The germline V and J ends were trimmed by 5 bases and 8 bases, with 12 bases remaining between them. Germline lookup yields CDR1 DFQATT and CDR2 SNEGSKA (reference sequence). This CDR3 contains 11 residues. The CDR3 sequence: CSAGAWPEAFF. The DNA for the CDR3 is TGCAGTGCTGGGGCTTGGCCCGAAGCTTTCTTT.

The CDR3 loop is CASSSSGWDGYTF. DNA of the CDR3: TGTGCCAGCAGCTCCTCGGGTTGGGATGGCTACACCTTC. The chain has TRBV7-2 and TRBJ1-2; the D is unclear. The V and J ends lost 4 bases and 6 bases respectively, with 12 bases between them. CDR1 and CDR2 (germline): SGHTA, FQGNSA. This CDR3 is built from 13 residues.

This rearrangement joins TRBV6-5 to TRBJ1-2; 8 bases map to TRBD1. CDR1 is MNHEY and CDR2 is SVGAGI in the germline V gene. The CDR3 sequence is 13 residues long. Trimming at V came to 5 bases and at J to 5 bases, leaving 4 bases not matched to a gene. The chain's CDR3 is CASSRTGNYGYTF. In DNA form, the CDR3 reads TGTGCCAGCAGTCGGACAGGGAATTATGGCTACACCTTC.

This sequence joins TRBV5-1 and TRBJ2-5; no firm D call. The CDR3 is 12 residues long. Trimming shortened V by 0 bases and J by 4 bases, and 4 bases separated the two germline ends. CDR1 and CDR2 from the germline V gene are SGHRS and YFSETQ. The CDR3 reads CASSLVLETQYF. The CDR3 nucleotides are TGCGCCAGCAGCTTGGTCTTAGAGACCCAGTACTTC.

The V call is TRBV6-4, the J call TRBJ1-6; D is ambiguous. Deletions cut 2 bases from V and 7 bases from J, with 18 bases between. Germline loops: CDR1 MRHNA, CDR2 SNTAGT. The CDR3 consists of 17 residues. CDR3 nucleotide sequence: TGTGCCAGCAGTGACGTCCAAGGGTCCACGGGGAATTCACCCCTCCACTTT. It yields the protein CASSDVQGSTGNSPLHF.

This clone is a singleton in its sample. The J gene is TRBJ1-3, the V gene TRBV28; 8 bases map to TRBD1. CDR1 and CDR2 from the germline V gene are MDHEN and SYDVKM. The CDR3 covers 14 residues. Unmatched junction bases numbered 8, after V lost 7 bases and J lost 6 bases. CDR3 sequence (DNA): TGTGCCAGCATAGAAGGACAGGGTACAAACACCATATATTTT. Translated: CASIEGQGTNTIYF.

As for this clone: The identical CDR3 is also encoded by other nucleotide sequences in the sample. The rearrangement uses TRBV6-5 and TRBJ1-2, with D possibly matching TRBD1 (6 bases). The CDR3 is 14 amino acids. Trimming removed 0 bases at V and 5 bases at J, with 10 bases between. The V gene's germline CDR1 is MNHEY and CDR2 SVGAGI. CDR3 DNA: TGTGCCAGCAGTTACTCAGGGGGAAGGTATGGCTACACCTTC. Encoded protein: CASSYSGGRYGYTF.

The chain combines TRBV5-4 with TRBJ1-5; tentatively, D is TRBD1 (5 bases). The CDR3 extends over 16 amino acids. Trimming took off 0 bases at V and 1 base at J, with 11 bases between the two ends. CDR1 is SGHNT, CDR2 YYREEE, per germline (reference sequence). The CDR3 reads CASSLGGRASNQPQHF. The CDR3 DNA is TGTGCCAGCAGCTTGGGTGGCAGGGCCAGCAATCAGCCCCAGCATTTT.

J is TRBJ2-7 and V is TRBV28; 9 bases fit TRBD1. Germline V gene lookup returns CDR1 MDHEN and CDR2 SYDVKM. The CDR3 sequence is 14 residues long. Losses at the gene ends were 4 bases for V and 6 bases for J; bases not matched to a gene: 7. CDR3 DNA sequence: TGTGCCAGCAGTTGGGACAGGGTTAGGATCGAGCAGTACTTC. This sequence encodes CASSWDRVRIEQYF.

In its sample, this clone was seen a few times. CDR3 in amino acids: CASSPRGSTEAFF. CDR3 in DNA: TGTGCCAGCTCACCAAGGGGCAGCACTGAAGCTTTCTTT. The V gene is TRBV18, the J gene TRBJ1-1; the D gene is possibly TRBD1 (5 bases). Germline V lookup: CDR1 KGHSH, CDR2 LQKENI. The CDR3 runs to 13 residues. The V and J ends lost 2 bases and 4 bases respectively, with 8 bases between them.